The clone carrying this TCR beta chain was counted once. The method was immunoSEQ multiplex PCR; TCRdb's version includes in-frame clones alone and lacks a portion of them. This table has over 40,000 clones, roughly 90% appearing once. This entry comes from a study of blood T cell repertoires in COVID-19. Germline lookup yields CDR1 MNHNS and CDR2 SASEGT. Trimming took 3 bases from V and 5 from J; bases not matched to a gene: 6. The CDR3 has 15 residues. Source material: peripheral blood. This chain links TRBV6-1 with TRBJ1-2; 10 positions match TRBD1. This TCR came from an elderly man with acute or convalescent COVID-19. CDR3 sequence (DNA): TGTGCCAGCAGTGATCGGACAGGGGGGAAATATGGCTACACCTTC. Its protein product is CASSDRTGGKYGYTF.